This TCR beta chain was sequenced in a study of cytomegalovirus exposure and HLA in healthy donors (TCRdb year 2017). About the study as a whole: An earlier analysis of several hundred of the donors reported 250 to 350 Gb of sequence data and approximately 110 million unique TCR beta sequences from 150 million to 200 million T cells. A later genetic analysis used genome-wide SNP genotypes for 398 of the 666 donors, treating that subset as a discovery cohort. Roughly 5 DR-DQ haplotypes were handled as single units for association and clustering, since linkage in the cohort was strong. A separate validation cohort of roughly 130 different subjects was used in addition to the approximately 610-subject first cohort. To predict cytomegalovirus infection status, the study combined high-throughput TCR immunosequencing, statistical association of individual TCRs with disease status, and machine learning. The study aimed to test whether signatures of past pathogen exposure could be identified by cataloging public T cell receptors. Donor age, sex, ethnicity and CMV serostatus were compiled together with the repertoire data. All discovery cohort repertoires had been generated using a single sequencing platform. Class I and class II HLA loci were covered by the typing at four-digit resolution. Among roughly 400 genotyped donors of the cohort, an average of roughly 230,000 unique TCR beta nucleotide sequences was sequenced per donor, of which about 20% were non-productive. The T cell repertoires of under 750 subjects were profiled by immunosequencing and related to cytomegalovirus serostatus. In an earlier analysis of 587 of the donors, high-throughput TCR beta sequencing was used to judge whether each TCR beta V gene segment behaved as functional or pseudogenic. The number of typed donors differed by locus: about 620-630 for A, B, C, DRB1 and DQB1; approximately 530 for DQA1; approximately 600 for DPA1; and about 450 for DPB1. The later analysis used no new phenotypic data to find candidate immune exposures, relying instead on TCR beta sequences and their occurrence across donors. An early release that covered about 640 HLA-typed donors contained approximately 300 gigabases of sequencing data and about 93 million unique TCR sequences. To study patterns of TCR occurrence, a later analysis re-analyzed previously published TCR beta repertoires from 650 to 750 donors and added high-resolution HLA genotyping. Among the roughly 410 genotyped donors, approximately 77% belonged to the genetic ancestry cluster associated with self-reported Caucasian donors. What the authors observed across the whole study: A later analysis found that TCR association rates varied across HLA loci, with DRB1 alleles showing the most associated TCRs and HLA-C alleles the fewest. Because counts were too low, more than 15 rarely observed V segments, including chromosome 9 orphons, were excluded from the earlier analysis of around 640 of the donors. In a later analysis, HLA-associated TCR beta chains showed more clonal expansion and lower generation probabilities than non-associated chains that were equally common. Correlated functional status among segregating V segments might be attributable to linkage disequilibrium, but an unknown experimental factor could not be ruled out. A later genetic analysis reported fewer N-insertions in productive TCRs among donors in an Asian-associated ancestry cluster than the roughly 700-donor mean. The only immune exposure information available for the cohort was CMV serostatus. Because the 87-base-pair reads could not distinguish some IMGT-functional V segments, including TRBV6-2 and TRBV6-3, those segments were excluded. Several of the top co-occurrence clusters appeared to be linked to parvovirus B19, influenza, CMV and Epstein-Barr virus, according to a later analysis. Specific HLA alleles were associated with 15,000 to 20,000 TCR beta sequences at a false discovery rate of 0.05 in a later analysis. The classifier was reported to diagnose cytomegalovirus status with high specificity and sensitivity in both the original and validation cohorts. V-gene and J-gene trimming of TCR beta chains was associated with a missense DCLRE1C variant in a later genetic analysis, and the association was replicated in an independent cohort. A cluster of highly shared sequence variants was judged likely to be a technical artifact of the sequencing pipeline. Assigning TCR associations to individual alleles was difficult when HLA alleles, especially DR and DQ, strongly co-occurred. A few of the identified cytomegalovirus-associated TCR beta chains were confirmed in vitro to be specific for cytomegalovirus antigens. An earlier analysis of 587 of the donors showed that most TCR beta V segments appeared in productive rearrangements either about 90% or about 30% of the time, which broadly matched IMGT annotations. Because some donors lacked HLA typing at each locus, the association tests relied only on the typed subset. Across donors, most TCR sequences were observed very rarely, whereas some public TCRs were present in many individuals. A further reported finding was that TCR beta sequences accurately predicted the HLA-A and HLA-B alleles for most subjects in the first cohort. This cohort had only TCR beta chains sequenced, and the lack of alpha or paired-chain data limited which features could be detected. In the study, approximately 160 TCR beta chains were listed as associated with cytomegalovirus. In a later analysis, most CMV-associated TCR beta chains were found to appear HLA-restricted, with HLA associations seemingly driven largely by CMV exposure. Roughly uniform sequencing depth across donors was assumed in presence/absence analyses, although this assumption may not hold. The authors suggested that the approach could potentially be extended to other disease states and immunological phenotypes.

A word on this clone: Its antigen is currently not known. An end of the junction differs from the germline gene, which may be a read error.

The cohort consisted of more than 650 healthy bone marrow donors. All cohort members were sampled while nominally healthy, although unrecorded immune exposures were likely present. The donor tested CMV seronegative and was one of the 352 seronegative cohort members. Each donor provided a peripheral blood sample, and peripheral blood mononuclear cells were used for TCR beta sequencing. The Qiagen DNeasy Blood Extraction Kit was used to extract genomic DNA from the blood cell samples. CDR1 and CDR2 were assigned from the germline V gene as SGHDT and YYEEEE. The CDR3 sequence holds 12 residues, the cysteine and phenylalanine included. CDR3 DNA only is kept here, 36 bases in frame from base 1. The receptor library was made with the immunoSEQ multiplex PCR assay. A mixture of 60 forward primers for TCR Vbeta segments and 13 reverse primers for TCR Jbeta segments was used in the multiplex PCR. Amplification of the CDR3 region of rearranged TCR beta genes was performed with a multiplex PCR assay on genomic DNA. The amplified TCR beta libraries were sequenced on the Illumina HiSeq System as 87-base-pair reads. The authors' analysis ran thus. A later analysis counted about 76 million unique TCR beta chains across the 550 to 800 repertoires, and roughly 9.9 million of these chains were shared by at least two donors. Raw reads were error-corrected and collapsed into unique sequences by a nearest-neighbor algorithm in which closely related sequences were merged to remove PCR and sequencing errors. CDR3 sequences were aligned to IMGT reference sequences to assign V, D and J gene segments. For a sequence to be retained, at least a six-nucleotide match to both a V gene segment and a J gene segment was required. A rearrangement counted as productive if the CDR3 had no stop codons and remained in frame with V and J, and every other rearrangement counted as non-productive. CDR3 was defined by IMGT convention, running from the second conserved V-encoded cysteine to the conserved J-encoded phenylalanine. The earlier analysis of 587 of the donors excluded sequences that lacked an unambiguous match to a single V gene segment. An earlier analysis of several hundred of the donors called V segments functional above 56.7% productive rearrangements and segregating when the between-donor standard deviation exceeded 5%. A statistical classification framework was built for diagnosing cytomegalovirus status from the catalog of TCR beta chain sequences. A later analysis assigned V and J genes by comparing TCR nucleotide sequences with IMGT/GENE-DB human TR gene sequences. A later analysis assigned CDR3 sequences and most-parsimonious VDJ recombination scenarios with the TCRdist pipeline. In a later analysis, each TCR beta chain was defined by its CDR3 amino acid sequence together with its V-gene family, and reads lacking a unique V-gene family were excluded. In a later analysis, 450 to 600 highly shared, low-generation-probability nucleotide sequences were removed to address suspected cross-contamination and a sequencing artifact. For each public chain, a later analysis derived a clonal expansion index from normalized ranks of inferred template counts within each repertoire. Generation probabilities in a later analysis came from a VDJ recombination model fitted to out-of-frame rearrangements, and those results were checked against IGoR. In a later analysis, TCR-TCR, TCR-HLA and TCR-CMV co-occurrence was scored with hypergeometric tests, and a repertoire-size bias correction was applied to TCR pairs. A later analysis estimated false discovery rates by permuting HLA or CMV assignments 20 times. In a later analysis, co-occurring TCRs were grouped using DBSCAN, and TCRdist sequence similarity was added for clustering within HLA-allele-positive subsets. Repertoires with fewer than 30,000 or more than 120,000 public chains, plus five repertoires with anomalous nucleotide sharing, were excluded from co-occurrence clustering. What TCRdb holds here is the immuneACCESS table cut down to in-frame rearrangements. Part of the clones is not present; checked against another copy, under half of the missing clones reflect an unresolved V gene, and the others are unexplained. Clone size and V and J calls were adopted from that table, with D and trimming inferred from the DNA. This sample lists roughly 190,000 clones; less than 80% were detected once. Under 3% of the sample belongs to the ten largest clones.

The receptor was derived from a man aged 40-55 years in good health and CMV-seronegative. The sequenced sample consisted of PBMCs. The chain uses TRBV5-6 and TRBJ1-3; there is no confident call for the D gene. The CDR3 protein sequence reads: CAGSLQGNTIYF. The nucleotides are TGTGCCGGCAGCTTACAGGGAAACACCATATATTTT.